This TCR beta chain was sequenced during a study of T-cell reconstitution after alpha-beta-depleted transplantation in children. Regarding the study as a whole: Surviving recipient T cells and thymic progenitors accounted for the high day-60 TCRbeta diversity observed in some patients. As was reported, about two months after transplant, alpha-beta T cells came from several hundred expanded graft clones. From newly produced T cells came most of the T-cell counts and diversity one year after transplant.

Using unique molecular identifiers, the investigators prepared the TCRbeta library. TCRdb redid the calling of the PCR reads with MiXCR, one entry per CDR3 protein. In the table there are more than 300,000 distinct CDR3 sequences, about 16% of which are singletons. Germline V gene sequence: CDR1 SGDLS, CDR2 YYNGEE. This CDR3 contains 16 residues. J was trimmed by 7 bases and V by 5 bases; bases with no gene match: 12. This clonotype came up a few times. The antigen is undetermined. This chain uses TRBV9 with TRBJ2-1, with 10 bases fitting TRBD2. The receptor comes from a male patient aged 2 to 9 who had a stem cell transplant for acute lymphoblastic leukemia, so the T cells may come from the graft donor. Here the sequenced sample was PBMCs, mostly from graft donor cells, taken 360 days after TCRalphabeta/CD19-depleted stem cell transplant. The CDR3, as DNA: TGTGCCAGCAGTCCACGTCTAGCGGGAGTGTGGAATGAGCAGTTCTTC. Translated: CASSPRLAGVWNEQFF.